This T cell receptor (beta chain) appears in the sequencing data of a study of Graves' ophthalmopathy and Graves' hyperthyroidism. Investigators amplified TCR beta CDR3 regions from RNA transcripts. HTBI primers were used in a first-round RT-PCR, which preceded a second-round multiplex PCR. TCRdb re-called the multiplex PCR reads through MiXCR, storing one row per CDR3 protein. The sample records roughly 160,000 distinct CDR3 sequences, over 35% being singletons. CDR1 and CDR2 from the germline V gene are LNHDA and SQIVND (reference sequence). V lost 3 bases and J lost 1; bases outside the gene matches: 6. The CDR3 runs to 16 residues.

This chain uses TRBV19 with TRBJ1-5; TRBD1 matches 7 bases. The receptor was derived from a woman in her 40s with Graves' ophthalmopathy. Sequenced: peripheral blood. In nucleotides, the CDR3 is TGTGCCAGTAGTATTTTCCAGGGACAGAGCAATCAGCCCCAGCATTTT. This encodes CASSIFQGQSNQPQHF.